Each of the 32 T cell receptor beta chains below was sequenced from the same sample in a study of response to subunit inactivated influenza vaccine. TCRdb used MiXCR to reprocess the RT-PCR reads, holding one entry per CDR3 protein. Among approximately 170,000 distinct CDR3 sequences listed, roughly an eighth were seen once. The input for sequencing was CD8+ T cells sorted from PBMCs, taken about 5 days after vaccination. These receptors came from a man between 50 and 59 years old who received an inactivated influenza vaccine.

This clonotype was counted only a few times. V and J are TRBV4-1 and TRBJ2-1, with TRBD2 identical over 10 bases. The CDR3 spans 16 residues. Germline V lookup: CDR1 MGHRA, CDR2 YSYEKL. J lost 8 bases, V lost 1 base, and 8 bases had no gene match. CDR3 coding DNA: TGCGCCAGCAGCCAAGGTAGCGGGAGGATTGCGGATGAGCAGTTCTTC. It codes for CASSQGSGRIADEQFF.

The chain is built from TRBV7-9 and TRBJ2-7; possibly TRBD1 or TRBD2 for D (5 bases each). Germline V lookup: CDR1 SEHNR, CDR2 FQNEAQ (reference sequence). With 6 bases removed from V and 12 bases from J, the gap between germline ends came to 24 bases. CDR3 length: 14 residues. The CDR3: CASSTPGPARSAYF. DNA of the CDR3: TGTGCCAGCAGTACCCCGGGACCCGCGAGGAGCGCGTACTTC.

This clonotype was picked up a small number of times. The chain is built from TRBV11-2 and TRBJ2-2; 9 bases agree with TRBD2. V was clipped by 5 bases and J by 3 bases; unmatched bases: 19. CDR1 is SGHAT, CDR2 FQNNGV, per germline. There are 20 residues in the CDR3. The CDR3 DNA sequence: TGTGCCAGCAGCCTTAGTAGGGGGATGGCGGGAGGGCCTCACACCGGGGAGCTGTTTTTT. Protein sequence: CASSLSRGMAGGPHTGELFF.

The rearrangement uses TRBV15 and TRBJ2-1; TRBD1 matches at 9 bases. The CDR3 is 15 amino acids. J lost 8 bases, V lost 0 bases, and 5 bases had no gene match. Germline lookup yields CDR1 LNHNV and CDR2 YYDKDF (reference sequence). CDR3 amino acids: CATSRDGTGYDEQFF. The CDR3 nucleotides read TGTGCCACCAGCAGAGACGGGACAGGGTATGATGAGCAGTTCTTC.

The V gene is TRBV9, the J gene TRBJ2-7, with a possible D match to TRBD1 (6 bases). The CDR3 extends over 13 amino acids. The germline V gene has CDR1 SGDLS and CDR2 YYNGEE. Trimming cost V 5 bases and J 2 bases, with 11 bases left between them. The CDR3 protein is CASSRGQTYEQYF. The CDR3, as DNA: TGTGCCAGCAGTCGAGGACAGACCTACGAGCAGTACTTC.

The table lists this clonotype with a few counts. The chain recombines TRBV4-2 with TRBJ2-1, with 12 bases aligning to TRBD2. Germline V CDR1 and CDR2: LGHNA, YNFKEQ. With V trimmed by 1 base and J by 6 bases, 4 bases remained unmatched. CDR3 length equals 16 residues. The CDR3 bases are TGTGCCAGCAGCCAAGGACTAGCGGGAGTAGGCAATGAGCAGTTCTTC. This gives the protein CASSQGLAGVGNEQFF.

This clonotype was found a few times. This rearrangement joins TRBV11-2 to TRBJ2-7; TRBD2 might be the D (5 bases). The CDR3 is 12 residues long. Germline values: CDR1 SGHAT, CDR2 FQNNGV. Trimming removed 0 bases from V and 6 bases from J, with 6 bases in between. CDR3 loop: CASSLEAVEQYF. The CDR3 region has the DNA TGTGCCAGCAGCTTAGAAGCGGTCGAGCAGTACTTC.

This sequence joins TRBV9 and TRBJ1-4; the D is unclear. Trimming took 3 bases from V and 8 from J, leaving 17 bases between them. The CDR3 totals 15 residues. Germline CDR1 SGDLS, CDR2 YYNGEE. As DNA, the CDR3 is TGTGCCAGCAGCGGGCTAGCCGGAGAGAGAGAAAAACTGTTTTTT. This encodes CASSGLAGEREKLFF.

This clonotype was recorded at least ten times. The chain recombines TRBV18 with TRBJ2-1; TRBD1 agrees at 9 bases. V lost 2 bases to trimming and J lost 6 bases; unmatched junction nucleotides: 8. The CDR3 length is 16 residues. In germline, CDR1 is KGHSH, CDR2 LQKENI. CDR3 sequence (DNA): TGTGCCAGCTCACCAAAAGGGACAGGGTCGGGCAATGAGCAGTTCTTC. It codes for CASSPKGTGSGNEQFF. Combining the CDR3 with reference TRBV18 and TRBJ2-1 gives the whole variable domain NAGVMQNPRHLVRRRGQEARLRCSPMKGHSHVYWYRQLPEEGLKFMVYLQKENIIDESGMPKERFSAEFPKEGPSILRIQQVVRGDSAAYFCASSPKGTGSGNEQFFGPGTRLTVL.

This clonotype was recorded a few times. The chain combines TRBV4-1 with TRBJ1-4, with D possibly TRBD1 on 6 matching bases. V lost 3 bases, J lost 2 bases, and 10 bases lay in between. Germline V gene sequence: CDR1 MGHRA, CDR2 YSYEKL. The CDR3 length is 15 residues. The CDR3 is CASSQTTGTNEKLFF. CDR3 in DNA: TGCGCCAGCAGCCAGACGACAGGTACTAATGAAAAACTGTTTTTT.

This clonotype was recorded many times. V usage is TRBV29-1 and J usage is TRBJ2-3, with TRBD2 matching 14 bases. Germline values: CDR1 SQVTM, CDR2 ANQGSEA. The CDR3 is 15 residues long. The V segment lost 4 bases and the J segment 6 bases; nucleotides outside the gene matches: 6. As DNA, the CDR3 is TGCAGCGTTGGACTAGCGGGAGGGCCGGGGGATACGCAGTATTTT. Its translation: CSVGLAGGPGDTQYF.

The chain has TRBV28 and TRBJ2-2; a possible D gene is TRBD2 (6 bases). This CDR3 is 14 amino acids long. Germline CDR1 is MDHEN and CDR2 is SYDVKM. Trimming took off 5 bases at V and 6 bases at J, with 13 bases between the two ends. The CDR3 DNA is TGTGCCAGCAGTCATCCGCGGGGCCCCGGGGAGCTGTTTTTT. Translating gives CASSHPRGPGELFF.

This clonotype has more than one count but fewer than ten. The V gene is TRBV4-3, the J gene TRBJ2-7; TRBD1 aligns across 7 bases. Trimming at V came to 0 bases and at J to 5 bases, leaving 10 bases not matched to a gene. The germline CDR1 and CDR2 sequences are LGHNA and YSLEER. The CDR3 has 16 residues. CDR3 DNA: TGCGCCAGCAGCCAAGATCCGACAGGGCCCCCCGACGAGCAGTACTTC. Translating it yields CASSQDPTGPPDEQYF.

This rearrangement joins TRBV6-2 or TRBV6-3 to TRBJ2-3; a possible D gene is TRBD2 (5 bases). Germline V gene data show CDR1 as MNHEY and CDR2 as SVGEGT. This CDR3 comprises 15 residues. V lost 4 bases and J lost 2, with 13 bases in between. CDR3 region: CASSSPSGTTDTQYF. For the CDR3, the DNA is TGTGCCAGCAGTTCGCCCAGCGGAACCACAGATACGCAGTATTTT.

This clonotype was seen a few times. The chain joins TRBV5-6 to TRBJ2-1; D might be TRBD2 (5 bases). This CDR3 is 18 amino acids long. The germline V gene encodes CDR1 SGHDT and CDR2 YYEEEE. V shed 0 bases and J shed 0 bases, with 16 bases lying between them. The CDR3 here is CASSLGAPGGDSYNEQFF. CDR3 DNA: TGTGCCAGCAGCTTGGGGGCCCCCGGAGGAGACTCCTACAATGAGCAGTTCTTC.

The V and J genes are TRBV27 and TRBJ2-1; 13 nucleotides align to TRBD2. V gave up 5 bases and J gave up 0 bases; unmatched junction bases: 10. Germline assignment: CDR1 MNHEY and CDR2 SMNVEV (reference sequence). This CDR3 comprises 19 residues. The CDR3 reads CASSGALAGGLSSYNEQFF. CDR3 in DNA: TGTGCCAGCAGTGGGGCACTAGCGGGGGGGCTATCCTCCTACAATGAGCAGTTCTTC.

The gene calls are TRBV13 and TRBJ2-3; 13 positions agree with TRBD2. Losses at the gene ends were 5 bases for V and 6 bases for J; bases not matched to a gene: 8. The CDR3 has 16 residues. CDR1 is PRHDT, CDR2 FYEKMQ, per germline (reference sequence). The CDR3 nucleotides read TGTGCCAGCAGCATTACTAGCGGGGGGGCCTGGGATACGCAGTATTTT. Its protein product is CASSITSGGAWDTQYF.

The sample holds a few counts of this clonotype. V gene TRBV5-1 combines with J gene TRBJ2-7; 8 nucleotides align to TRBD1. The junction had 7 bases not matched to a gene; V was cut back by 4 bases and J by 7 bases. The germline V gene has CDR1 SGHRS and CDR2 YFSETQ. There are 13 residues in the CDR3. The CDR3 DNA sequence: TGCGCCAGCAGCCCCGGGACAGGTGGTGAGCAGTACTTC. Encoded protein: CASSPGTGGEQYF.

This clonotype was recorded at least ten times. The chain combines TRBV7-9 with TRBJ2-3, with no clear D. V was shortened by 5 bases and J by 2 bases, with 14 bases between the two germline ends. The CDR3 runs to 15 residues. The V gene's germline CDR1 is SEHNR and CDR2 FQNEAQ (reference sequence). The CDR3 coding sequence is TGTGCCAGCAGCCCATACAGTCAACTCACAGATACGCAGTATTTT. Encoded protein: CASSPYSQLTDTQYF.

This clonotype came up many times. The chain is built from TRBV5-5 and TRBJ2-4; D not resolved. V lost 2 bases and J 3 bases, leaving 12 bases between the germline ends. This CDR3 comprises 15 residues. Germline-derived CDR1 and CDR2 are SGHKS and YYEKEE (reference sequence). The CDR3 reads CASSFQGRGKNIQYF. The CDR3 nucleotides are TGTGCCAGCAGCTTCCAAGGACGAGGCAAAAACATTCAGTACTTC. Complete variable domain (other parts from reference TRBV5-5 and TRBJ2-4): DAGVTQSPTHLIKTRGQQVTLRCSPISGHKSVSWYQQVLGQGPQFIFQYYEKEERGRGNFPDRFSARQFPNYSSELNVNALLLGDSALYLCASSFQGRGKNIQYFGAGTRLSVL.

V usage is TRBV7-9 and J usage is TRBJ2-7; 7 positions agree with TRBD1. CDR3 length: 14 residues. The ends lost 1 base at V and 4 bases at J; junction bases unmatched: 4. In germline, CDR1 is SEHNR, CDR2 FQNEAQ (reference sequence). CDR3 nucleotide sequence: TGTGCCAGCAGCTTAGGAGGGGGCGGGTACGAGCAGTACTTC. This sequence encodes CASSLGGGGYEQYF.

V gene TRBV28 combines with J gene TRBJ2-7; 7 bases fit TRBD1. With V trimmed by 2 bases and J by 0 bases, 10 bases remained unmatched. The CDR3 loop spans 17 amino acids. Germline values: CDR1 MDHEN, CDR2 SYDVKM. CDR3 sequence reads: CASSLSVEGASSYEQYF. For the CDR3, the DNA is TGTGCCAGCAGTTTAAGTGTTGAGGGGGCGAGCTCCTACGAGCAGTACTTC.

This clonotype came up a few times. The V gene is TRBV6-5, the J gene TRBJ1-2; 11 bases are shared with TRBD1. Germline CDR1 and CDR2: MNHEY and SVGAGI. There are 16 residues in the CDR3. The V segment lost 4 bases and the J segment 2 bases; nucleotides outside the gene matches: 6. The CDR3, as DNA: TGTGCCAGCAGTTCCTGGGACAGGGGGTCCAACTATGGCTACACCTTC. Protein product: CASSSWDRGSNYGYTF.

This clonotype was observed a few times. The chain employs TRBV27 and TRBJ1-2; D is unclear. This CDR3 has 15 residues. The germline V and J ends were trimmed by 5 bases and 4 bases, with 17 bases remaining between them. The germline gives CDR1 MNHEY, CDR2 SMNVEV (reference sequence). The CDR3 DNA reads TGTGCCAGCAGTCCCCAGGCCTCTGGAGGCTATGGCTACACCTTC. This sequence encodes CASSPQASGGYGYTF.

This clonotype was seen more than once but under ten times. This chain joins TRBV19 and TRBJ2-3, with unresolved D. The CDR3 is made up of 16 amino acids. V shed 5 bases and J shed 3 bases, with 18 bases lying between them. In germline, CDR1 is LNHDA, CDR2 SQIVND (reference sequence). CDR3: CASSDPGERLTDTQYF. The CDR3 DNA is TGTGCCAGTAGTGACCCAGGAGAAAGACTTACAGATACGCAGTATTTT. Full variable domain (missing parts from reference TRBV19 and TRBJ2-3): DGGITQSPKYLFRKEGQNVTLSCEQNLNHDAMYWYRQDPGQGLRLIYYSQIVNDFQKGDIAEGYSVSREKKESFPLTVTSAQKNPTAFYLCASSDPGERLTDTQYFGPGTRLTVL.

The table lists this clonotype with a few counts. One end of the junction does not line up with germline, which may come from a read error. The rearrangement joins TRBV7-7 to TRBJ1-4, with D uncertain. The CDR3 loop spans 17 amino acids. Per the germline V gene, CDR1 is SSHAT and CDR2 is FNYEAQ (reference sequence). CDR3 residues: CASSLLMFWERMEKLFF. The CDR3 nucleotides read TGTGCTAGCAGCTTATTGATGTTTTGGGAGAGGATGGAAAAACTGTTTTTT.

This clonotype came up a few times. This rearrangement joins TRBV4-1 to TRBJ2-5; possibly TRBD1 for D (6 bases). Trimming removed 3 bases at V and 2 bases at J, with 19 bases between. Germline V gene sequence: CDR1 MGHRA, CDR2 YSYEKL. The CDR3 length is 17 residues. The CDR3 here is CASSQGPPGTPQETQYF. In nucleotides, the CDR3 is TGCGCCAGCAGCCAGGGGCCCCCCGGGACACCTCAAGAGACCCAGTACTTC.

This clonotype was seen more than once but under ten times. V and J are TRBV13 and TRBJ2-3, with TRBD2 identical over 12 bases. Germline lookup yields CDR1 PRHDT and CDR2 FYEKMQ (reference sequence). The CDR3 has 17 amino acids. Unmatched junction bases numbered 10, after V lost 5 bases and J lost 4 bases. The CDR3 sequence: CASSQRLAGELPDTQYF. In nucleotides, the CDR3 is TGTGCCAGCAGCCAACGACTAGCGGGAGAATTGCCAGATACGCAGTATTTT.

This clonotype occurred a few times. This chain joins TRBV15 and TRBJ1-2; D unclear. This CDR3 comprises 14 residues. Deletions cut 6 bases from V and 4 bases from J, with 15 bases between. CDR1 LNHNV and CDR2 YYDKDF come from the germline V gene (reference sequence). CDR3 sequence: CATSSEWESYGYTF. Here the CDR3 DNA reads TGTGCCACCAGTAGCGAATGGGAGAGCTATGGCTACACCTTC.

The chain is built from TRBV6-6 and TRBJ1-1; D gene ambiguous. The CDR3 sequence is 13 residues long. Trimming took off 9 bases at V and 1 base at J, with 12 bases between the two ends. Germline V lookup: CDR1 MNHNY, CDR2 SVGAGI (reference sequence). The CDR3 here is CASLTSGNTEAFF. CDR3 nucleotides: TGTGCCAGTTTAACTTCGGGGAACACTGAAGCTTTCTTT.

The rearrangement joins TRBV5-1 to TRBJ2-2; D is unresolved. CDR3 length: 16 residues. Deletions cut 0 bases from V and 6 bases from J, with 15 bases between. Germline assignment: CDR1 SGHRS and CDR2 YFSETQ. CDR3 sequence reads: CASSLARSGGPGELFF. The CDR3, as DNA: TGCGCCAGCAGCTTGGCCCGGTCAGGTGGCCCCGGGGAGCTGTTTTTT.

This clonotype was detected only a few times. The genes are TRBV4-3 and TRBJ2-7; D call uncertain. Trimming took off 0 bases at V and 2 bases at J, with 14 bases between the two ends. CDR1 and CDR2 from the germline V gene are LGHNA and YSLEER. The CDR3 is 16 residues long. The CDR3: CASSQDWAGTTYEQYF. CDR3 bases: TGCGCCAGCAGCCAAGATTGGGCAGGAACTACCTACGAGCAGTACTTC.